A selection of T cell receptor beta chains follows, all from one sample in a study of identical twins. TCRdb independently ran MiXCR on the 5' RACE reads; one entry per CDR3 protein. Of roughly 750,000 distinct CDR3 sequences in the sample, 21% are singletons; the top ten hold approximately 4.3%. A further study also used this sample, focusing on T cells expressing NK-cell markers.

The sample taken for sequencing was PBMCs. These receptors all stem from a young woman in good health. Both conserved end residues are part of each CDR3. The D gene is left open where the match is weak. Rows give clone size only sometimes, using once, few, many, or a class for an expanded clone.

TRBJ2-7 TRBV9 . few CASSVVEGSYEQYF TGTGCCAGCAGCGTAGTAGAGGGGTCCTACGAGCAGTACTTC
TRBJ2-1 TRBV6-2/TRBV6-3 TRBD2 many CASSSTGLQYNEQFF TGTGCCAGCAGTTCAACGGGACTACAATACAATGAGCAGTTCTTC
TRBJ2-1 TRBV25-1 TRBD2 . CASSDPWGLAGAYNEQFF TGTGCCAGCAGTGATCCCTGGGGACTAGCGGGGGCCTACAATGAGCAGTTCTTC
TRBJ1-1 TRBV20-1 . . CSARVGGAEAFF TGCAGTGCTAGAGTCGGGGGCGCTGAAGCTTTCTTT
TRBJ1-1 TRBV14 TRBD1 few CASSQVGQGTQNTEAFF TGTGCCAGCAGCCAAGTTGGACAGGGGACCCAGAACACTGAAGCTTTCTTT
TRBJ2-2 TRBV12-3/TRBV12-4 TRBD1 few CASSPGTGEGVRELFF TGTGCCAGCAGCCCCGGGACAGGGGAGGGAGTCCGGGAGCTGTTTTTT
TRBJ2-7 TRBV5-1 . few CASSLAGRNEQYF TGCGCCAGCAGCTTGGCCGGAAGGAACGAGCAGTACTTC
TRBJ2-7 TRBV10-3 . few CAISEQGPPSHEQYF TGTGCCATCAGTGAGCAAGGGCCTCCCTCCCACGAGCAGTACTTC
TRBJ2-5 TRBV20-1 TRBD2 . CSASRIAGGLGETQYF TGCAGTGCTAGTCGGATAGCGGGGGGCCTAGGAGAGACCCAGTACTTC
TRBJ2-7 TRBV29-1 . . CSVWVIGHEQYF TGCAGCGTTTGGGTTATCGGTCACGAGCAGTACTTC
TRBJ2-7 TRBV5-1 TRBD1 few CASSREVTGIYEQYF TGCGCCAGCAGCCGCGAAGTGACAGGGATCTACGAGCAGTACTTC
TRBJ2-2 TRBV2 . . CASSLISENTGELFF TGTGCCAGCAGTCTTATTTCAGAAAACACCGGGGAGCTGTTTTTT
TRBJ2-3 TRBV5-1 . . CASSVGMGDTQYF TGCGCCAGCAGCGTGGGTATGGGCGATACGCAGTATTTT
TRBJ1-2 TRBV5-1 TRBD1 . CASSFDRGGGGYTF TGCGCCAGCAGTTTCGACAGGGGAGGAGGAGGCTACACCTTC
TRBJ2-2 TRBV6-5 TRBD1 few CASSRGPGELFF TGTGCCAGCAGCAGGGGGCCCGGGGAGCTGTTTTTT
TRBJ2-1 TRBV5-5 TRBD2 . CASSRGLALSSYNEQFF TGTGCCAGCAGCAGGGGACTAGCGTTGAGCTCCTACAATGAGCAGTTCTTC
TRBJ1-2 TRBV5-1 TRBD1 . CASSLRYEGADGYTF TGCGCCAGCAGCTTGCGGTACGAGGGGGCAGATGGCTACACCTTC
TRBJ2-3 TRBV10-3 . few CAISPTDSQRFTDTQYF TGTGCCATCAGCCCGACTGACAGTCAGCGCTTCACAGATACGCAGTATTTT
TRBJ2-1 TRBV7-8 TRBD2 few CATGGSSYNEQFF TGTGCCACGGGCGGGAGCTCCTACAATGAGCAGTTCTTC
TRBJ2-1 TRBV20-1 TRBD2 . CSAEGMGGRLDNEQFF TGCAGTGCCGAGGGTATGGGCGGGAGGTTGGACAATGAGCAGTTCTTC
TRBJ2-1 TRBV4-1 . few CASSGLAMVIGDEQFF TGCGCCAGCAGCGGGTTAGCTATGGTGATCGGCGATGAGCAGTTCTTC
TRBJ1-6 TRBV9 . few CASSDLTGLSPLHF TGTGCCAGCAGCGATTTGACAGGACTTTCACCCCTCCACTTT
TRBJ2-7 TRBV9 . . CASSGSTLSGQYF TGTGCCAGCAGCGGCAGTACCCTTAGCGGGCAGTACTTC
TRBJ2-1 TRBV20-1 TRBD2 few CSAGDKAGGQYNEQFF TGCAGTGCTGGAGATAAAGCGGGGGGGCAATACAATGAGCAGTTCTTC
TRBJ2-4 TRBV30 . . CAWSSADIQYF TGTGCCTGGAGTTCGGCGGACATTCAGTACTTC
TRBJ2-7 TRBV20-1 . few CSARESWAEYEQYF TGCAGTGCTAGAGAGTCGTGGGCAGAGTACGAGCAGTACTTC
TRBJ1-5 TRBV9 TRBD1 few CASSDGTVNQPQHF TGTGCCAGCAGCGATGGGACAGTTAATCAGCCCCAGCATTTT
TRBJ2-3 TRBV7-2 TRBD2 . CASSSTWGGNTQYF TGTGCCAGCAGCTCGACGTGGGGAGGGAATACGCAGTATTTT
TRBJ1-1 TRBV29-1 . . CSVDSYGVRTEAFF TGCAGCGTTGACTCCTACGGGGTTCGGACTGAAGCTTTCTTT
TRBJ2-1 TRBV2 TRBD1 . CAIPRGQGADEQFF TGTGCCATCCCGCGGGGACAGGGAGCCGATGAGCAGTTCTTC
TRBJ2-1 TRBV9 TRBD2 . CASSGGAGGAYNEQFF TGTGCCAGCAGCGGAGGGGCGGGAGGGGCCTACAATGAGCAGTTCTTC
TRBJ2-1 TRBV2 TRBD2 . CASRIGTSGYNEQFF TGTGCCAGCAGAATCGGGACTAGCGGCTACAATGAGCAGTTCTTC
TRBJ2-3 TRBV5-1 . few CASSLVGQSTDTQYF TGCGCCAGCAGCTTGGTAGGACAGAGCACAGATACGCAGTATTTT
TRBJ2-7 TRBV20-1 TRBD2 once CSASSGSDYEQYF TGCAGTGCTAGTAGCGGGAGCGACTACGAGCAGTACTTC
TRBJ1-2 TRBV25-1 . few CASSEWGQVYGYTF TGTGCCAGCAGTGAATGGGGTCAGGTCTATGGCTACACCTTC
TRBJ2-3 TRBV15 . once CATSKDADTQYF TGTGCCACCAGCAAGGACGCGGATACGCAGTATTTT
TRBJ2-7 TRBV7-2 TRBD2 few CASSLVSAGNYEQYF TGTGCCAGCAGCTTAGTTTCAGCGGGAAACTACGAGCAGTACTTC
TRBJ2-1 TRBV20-1 . many CSASRGGNTYNEQFF TGCAGTGCTAGTAGGGGGGGAAACACCTACAATGAGCAGTTCTTC
TRBJ2-7 TRBV19 . . CASSTVTSVHEQYF TGTGCCAGTAGTACGGTAACGTCCGTCCACGAGCAGTACTTC
TRBJ2-2 TRBV12-3/TRBV12-4 . . CASSFGPWVLFF TGTGCCAGCAGTTTTGGGCCGTGGGTGCTGTTTTTT
TRBJ2-5 TRBV11-3 TRBD2 . CASSLSSSGAYQETQYF TGTGCCAGCAGCTTAAGCTCCAGCGGGGCGTACCAAGAGACCCAGTACTTC
TRBJ2-1 TRBV12-3/TRBV12-4 . . CASSPRQATYEQFF TGTGCCAGCAGTCCCCGACAAGCGACCTATGAGCAGTTCTTC
TRBJ2-7 TRBV20-1 . few CSATQRLSGNEQYF TGCAGTGCTACCCAGCGGTTATCCGGGAACGAGCAGTACTTC
TRBJ2-2 TRBV2 TRBD2 . CALLLRGDTGELFF TGTGCCTTACTCCTCCGGGGGGACACCGGGGAGCTGTTTTTT
TRBJ2-7 TRBV12-3/TRBV12-4 TRBD2 . CASSAGLAYEQYF TGTGCCAGCAGCGCCGGACTAGCCTACGAGCAGTACTTC
TRBJ2-5 TRBV13 . . CASSPQEQETQYF TGTGCCAGCAGCCCCCAGGAACAAGAGACCCAGTACTTC
TRBJ2-7 TRBV6-2/TRBV6-3 TRBD1 many CASRTQGALYEQYF TGTGCCAGCAGAACTCAGGGGGCTCTCTACGAGCAGTACTTC
TRBJ1-2 TRBV20-1 . few CSAIPPNYGYTF TGCAGTGCCATACCCCCTAACTATGGCTACACCTTC
TRBJ2-5 TRBV7-2 TRBD2 . CASSLTSGRKETQYF TGTGCCAGCAGCTTAACTAGCGGGAGGAAAGAGACCCAGTACTTC
TRBJ2-7 TRBV10-1 TRBD1 many CASSESGTGVHEQYF TGCGCCAGCAGTGAGTCGGGGACAGGGGTCCACGAGCAGTACTTC
TRBJ1-4 TRBV29-1 . few CSVVEARTNEKLFF TGCAGCGTTGTGGAGGCTCGAACTAATGAAAAACTGTTTTTT
TRBJ2-5 TRBV12-3/TRBV12-4 . few CASQGWQETQYF TGTGCCAGCCAGGGCTGGCAAGAGACCCAGTACTTC
TRBJ2-1 TRBV7-9 . . CASSSGTPKDEQFF TGTGCCAGCAGCTCCGGGACTCCGAAGGATGAGCAGTTCTTC